Presented here are 3 T cell receptor beta chains from one specimen sequenced in a study of blood T cell repertoires in COVID-19 (dated by TCRdb to about 2020). The library relied on the immunoSEQ multiplex PCR assay. TCRdb retrieved this table from immuneACCESS and kept in-frame rearrangements only. Not all clones are present; in checked studies, unresolved V genes account for under half, and no reason is known for the remainder. The sample table records approximately 38,000 clones; 80% to 90% of these occur just once. The biggest ten clones account for less than 5.5% of the sample. The sequenced material came from peripheral blood. The receptors were sampled from a woman in her seventies with active COVID-19.

The rearrangement joins TRBV30 to TRBJ2-7, with D possibly being TRBD1 (6 bases). V was cut by 3 bases and J by 4 bases, with 16 bases left in between. The CDR3 contains 14 residues. Germline CDR1 and CDR2: GTSNPN and SVGIG (reference sequence). CDR3 protein: CAWRPPGVGYEQYF. CDR3 DNA sequence: TGTGCCTGGAGGCCACCAGGGGTGGGATACGAGCAGTACTTC.

This chain joins TRBV10-1 and TRBJ2-3; TRBD2 agrees at 8 bases. This CDR3 spans 12 amino acids. The germline V gene has CDR1 WNHNN and CDR2 SYGVQD (reference sequence). The V gene end was trimmed by 3 bases and the J gene end by 11 bases; junction bases not matched to a gene: 4. The DNA of the CDR3 is TGCGCCAGCAGTGAAAGCGGGGGACAGCAGTATTTT. This encodes CASSESGGQQYF.

There are a few counts of this clone. The chain joins TRBV4-3 to TRBJ2-1; TRBD2 is a possible D gene (7 bases). From germline, CDR1 is LGHNA and CDR2 YSLEER. CDR3 size: 16 residues. The CDR3 coding sequence is TGCCCCACCAGCCAAGAAGGGGGGGGGTACTACAATGAGCAGTTCTTC. Its translation is CPTSQEGGGYYNEQFF.